Listed here are 8 T cell receptor beta chains from one sample, sequenced in a study of T cell repertoires in cytomegalovirus infection. TCRdb re-called the reads through MiXCR, storing one row per CDR3 protein. The sample includes around 260,000 distinct CDR3 sequences, roughly 9% of them seen just once. The sample consisted of PBMCs. All receptors derive from a human donor in good health (CMV status not recorded). Some clones in this sample may be carry-over from other donors' samples.

This clonotype was seen a few times. This chain's CDR3 is CASSLGVLDTQYF. In DNA, the CDR3 is TGCGCCAGCAGCTTGGGTGTTCTAGATACGCAGTATTTT. The chain employs TRBV5-1 and TRBJ2-3, with unresolved D. V was cut by 0 bases and J by 5 bases, with 7 bases left in between. The CDR3 runs 13 residues. Germline lookup yields CDR1 SGHRS and CDR2 YFSETQ.

The sample holds many counts of this clonotype. V usage is TRBV7-2 and J usage is TRBJ1-1; 9 positions agree with TRBD1. The CDR3 length is 21 residues. In germline, CDR1 is SGHTA, CDR2 FQGNSA. The V segment lost 4 bases and the J segment 1 base; nucleotides outside the gene matches: 22. The CDR3 DNA reads TGTGCCAGCAGCTATCACGGCAACTTTCGGACAGGGGAAACCCAGAACACTGAAGCTTTCTTT. Amino acid sequence: CASSYHGNFRTGETQNTEAFF.

This clonotype has at least ten counts. This CDR3 is CASSRTGGEETQYF. CDR3 nucleotides: TGTGCCAGCAGTCGGACAGGGGGGGAAGAGACCCAGTACTTC. This chain links TRBV28 with TRBJ2-5, with TRBD1 identical over 10 bases. CDR3 length: 14 amino acids. With V trimmed by 5 bases and J by 3 bases, 3 bases remained unmatched. CDR1 MDHEN and CDR2 SYDVKM come from the germline V gene.

This clonotype has ten or more counts. The chain uses TRBV5-6 and TRBJ1-1; tentatively, D is TRBD1 (5 bases). CDR1 is SGHDT, CDR2 YYEEEE, per germline. The V end lost 2 bases, the J end lost 0 bases, and 14 bases lay between the germline ends. The CDR3 consists of 16 residues. CDR3 residues: CASSFSGDPMNTEAFF. The CDR3 coding sequence is TGTGCCAGCAGCTTTTCCGGGGACCCCATGAACACTGAAGCTTTCTTT. Drawing the rest from reference TRBV5-6 and TRBJ1-1, the complete variable domain is DAGVTQSPTHLIKTRGQQVTLRCSPKSGHDTVSWYQQALGQGPQFIFQYYEEEERQRGNFPDRFSGHQFPNYSSELNVNALLLGDSALYLCASSFSGDPMNTEAFFGQGTRLTVV.

The chain is built from TRBV7-6 and TRBJ2-2; D possibly corresponds to TRBD2 (5 bases). There are 13 residues in the CDR3. With 4 bases removed from V and 4 bases from J, the gap between germline ends came to 7 bases. CDR1 SGHVS and CDR2 FNYEAQ come from the germline V gene. For the CDR3, the DNA is TGTGCCAGCAGCTCCGGGGTCACCGGGGAGCTGTTTTTT. Encoded protein: CASSSGVTGELFF.

The table lists this clonotype with many counts. The gene calls are TRBV7-2 and TRBJ1-1, with D possibly being TRBD1 (5 bases). The germline V and J ends were trimmed by 1 base and 5 bases, with 14 bases remaining between them. From germline, CDR1 is SGHTA and CDR2 FQGNSA. This CDR3 has 15 amino acids. This CDR3 is CASSLGSQGGTEAFF. The CDR3 nucleotides are TGTGCCAGCAGCTTAGGGTCCCAGGGAGGGACTGAAGCTTTCTTT.

There are many counts of this clonotype. The V gene is TRBV7-2, the J gene TRBJ1-1, with 7 bases lining up with TRBD1. CDR1 and CDR2 (germline): SGHTA, FQGNSA. V shed 9 bases, J shed 4 bases, and the junction held 8 bases outside the gene matches. CDR3 size: 13 residues. The CDR3 nucleotides read TGTGCCAGTACAGGGGCTAAGGGCACTGAAGCTTTCTTT. It is translated as CASTGAKGTEAFF. Complete variable domain (other parts from reference TRBV7-2 and TRBJ1-1): GAGVSQSPSNKVTEKGKDVELRCDPISGHTALYWYRQSLGQGLEFLIYFQGNSAPDKSGLPSDRFSAERTGGSVSTLTIQRTQQEDSAVYLCASTGAKGTEAFFGQGTRLTVV.

The chain carries TRBV30 and TRBJ2-2; a weak D match, TRBD2 (5 bases). Germline CDR1 reads GTSNPN; CDR2 reads SVGIG (reference sequence). Trimming cost V 0 bases and J 5 bases, with 10 bases left between them. This CDR3 is built from 14 residues. The CDR3 bases are TGTGCCTGGAGTGTTCCCGGCGGGACCGGGGAGCTGTTTTTT. Residues: CAWSVPGGTGELFF.